The 30 T cell receptor beta chains reported below all come from one sample, sequenced in a study of cytomegalovirus exposure and HLA in healthy donors. Both 60 Vbeta primers and 13 Jbeta primers went into the PCR. Sequencing used immunoSEQ multiplex PCR; TCRdb keeps in-frame clones, though not all of them. The table has over 150,000 clones, 80% to 90% seen once; the top ten hold 4.5% to 5.5%. Sequenced: PBMCs. Receptors originate from a girl between 5 and 17 years old in good health and CMV-seropositive.

This chain connects TRBV7-8 to TRBJ1-1; 7 bases agree with TRBD1. Germline V gives CDR1 SGHVS, CDR2 FQNEAQ. The CDR3 contains 17 residues. Losses at the gene ends were 1 base for V and 0 bases for J; bases not matched to a gene: 8. The CDR3 coding sequence is TGTGCCAGCAGCTTAGTGGGGACAGCCTTCATGAACACTGAAGCTTTCTTT. As protein: CASSLVGTAFMNTEAFF.

The rearrangement joins TRBV6-5 to TRBJ2-5; D perhaps matches TRBD2 (6 bases). Germline CDR1 MNHEY, CDR2 SVGAGI. V was pared by 3 bases and J by 5 bases, with 13 bases between. This CDR3 has 14 residues. CDR3 loop: CASSYLGGDETQYF. In DNA, the CDR3 is TGTGCCAGCAGTTATCTGGGCGGGGATGAGACCCAGTACTTC.

This sequence joins TRBV4-1 and TRBJ2-7; TRBD1 matches 9 bases. Per the germline V gene, CDR1 is MGHRA and CDR2 is YSYEKL. The V gene end was trimmed by 4 bases and the J gene end by 6 bases; junction bases not matched to a gene: 7. This CDR3 has 14 residues. The CDR3 nucleotides read TGCGCCAGCAGCCGCACTGGGACAGGGTCCGAGCAGTACTTC. Protein: CASSRTGTGSEQYF.

This chain links TRBV19 with TRBJ2-3; D possibly corresponds to TRBD1 (5 bases). CDR1 and CDR2 from the germline V gene are LNHDA and SQIVND (reference sequence). This CDR3 has 14 residues. Deletions cut 6 bases from V and 7 bases from J, with 17 bases between. The DNA of the CDR3 is TGTGCCAGTAGCGTAGGGCAGGGTGCGCATACGCAGTATTTT. This gives the protein CASSVGQGAHTQYF.

The chain has TRBV9 and TRBJ2-5, with 10 bases matching TRBD2. After removal of 0 bases from V and 4 bases from J, the junction contained 6 bases not matched to a gene. In germline, CDR1 is SGDLS, CDR2 YYNGEE. CDR3 length equals 16 residues. CDR3 loop: CASSVGSGGARETQYF. CDR3 nucleotides: TGTGCCAGCAGCGTAGGGAGCGGGGGGGCCCGAGAGACCCAGTACTTC.

The rearrangement uses TRBV12-5 and TRBJ1-5; TRBD1 matches at 10 bases. The germline V gene has CDR1 LGHNT and CDR2 FRNRAP. V shed 6 bases and J 8 bases; nucleotides not matched to a gene: 7. This CDR3 spans 14 amino acids. The CDR3 coding sequence is TGTGCTAGTGGGGGGGACAGGGGTAGAGAGCCCCAGCATTTT. Translated, it gives CASGGDRGREPQHF.

The V gene is TRBV6-5, the J gene TRBJ2-7; D ambiguous. This CDR3 has 14 residues. The germline V gene encodes CDR1 MNHEY and CDR2 SVGAGI. Between the trimmed V and J ends, which lost 2 bases and 3 bases, there was a span of 11 bases. The CDR3 DNA reads as TGTGCCAGCAGTTACGGGCTGCCTAACTACGAGCAGTACTTC. Translation: CASSYGLPNYEQYF.

The gene calls are TRBV5-6 and TRBJ1-3; weak D call: TRBD1 (5 bases). With 3 bases removed from V and 1 base from J, the gap between germline ends came to 11 bases. CDR3 length equals 15 residues. Germline values: CDR1 SGHDT, CDR2 YYEEEE. In DNA form, the CDR3 reads TGTGCCAGCAGCTACAGGTCCACTTCTGGAAACACCATATATTTT. Its translation: CASSYRSTSGNTIYF.

CDR3 amino acids: CASSEARSQNKNIQYF. DNA of the CDR3: TGTGCCAGCAGTGAAGCGAGGTCCCAAAATAAAAACATTCAGTACTTC. The V gene is TRBV6-1, the J gene TRBJ2-4; D is uncertain. This CDR3 region has 16 residues. Trimming removed 0 bases at V and 4 bases at J, with 13 bases between. CDR1 is MNHNS and CDR2 is SASEGT in the germline V gene.

This clone was detected only a few times. The chain recombines TRBV4-1 with TRBJ1-1, with D hard to call. This CDR3 comprises 15 residues. CDR1 and CDR2 (germline): MGHRA, YSYEKL. V lost 1 base to trimming and J lost 2 bases, with 11 bases between them. CDR3 sequence: CASSQVPGFNTEAFF. In DNA form, the CDR3 reads TGCGCCAGCAGCCAAGTTCCTGGCTTCAACACTGAAGCTTTCTTT.

The chain's CDR3 is CASSQGLEGIQYF. The CDR3 region has the DNA TGTGCCAGCAGCCAAGGTCTCGAGGGCATTCAGTACTTC. This chain joins TRBV14 and TRBJ2-4; TRBD2 might be the D (5 bases). Germline CDR1 is SGHDN and CDR2 is FVKESK. CDR3 size: 13 residues. V dropped 1 base and J dropped 9 bases, with 10 bases sitting between them.

The chain joins TRBV27 to TRBJ2-1; 10 bases align to TRBD1. The CDR3 runs 20 residues. The trim removed 1 base at V and 2 bases at J, leaving 14 bases unmatched. Germline CDR1 is MNHEY and CDR2 is SMNVEV (reference sequence). Here the CDR3 reads CASSLYEPGTGEVAYNEQFF. The CDR3 nucleotides are TGTGCCAGCAGTTTATACGAGCCCGGGACAGGGGAAGTTGCCTACAATGAGCAGTTCTTC.

This clone showed up just a few times. This rearrangement joins TRBV9 to TRBJ1-1; D remains ambiguous. Trimming removed 3 bases at V and 3 bases at J, with 12 bases between. This CDR3 comprises 14 residues. CDR1 and CDR2 from the germline V gene are SGDLS and YYNGEE. Written as DNA, the CDR3 is TGTGCCAGCAGCGCCACCGGGAGCGACACTGAAGCTTTCTTT. This translates into CASSATGSDTEAFF. The whole variable domain, filled in from reference TRBV9 and TRBJ1-1, reads DSGVTQTPKHLITATGQRVTLRCSPRSGDLSVYWYQQSLDQGLQFLIQYYNGEERAKGNILERFSAQQFPDLHSELNLSSLELGDSALYFCASSATGSDTEAFFGQGTRLTVV.

The genes are TRBV9 and TRBJ1-5; tentatively, D is TRBD1 (5 bases). The germline CDR1 and CDR2 sequences are SGDLS and YYNGEE. The CDR3 contains 13 residues. V was trimmed by 3 bases and J by 4 bases, leaving 8 bases between them. For the CDR3, the DNA is TGTGCCAGCAGCGACGCAGGGAATCAGCCCCAGCATTTT. Translating gives CASSDAGNQPQHF.

This chain joins TRBV15 and TRBJ2-1, with 10 nucleotides matching TRBD2. The CDR3 totals 16 residues. J lost 3 bases, V lost 4 bases, and 6 bases had no gene match. Germline CDR1 reads LNHNV; CDR2 reads YYDKDF (reference sequence). CDR3 protein: CATSTLTSGYYNEQFF. The CDR3 nucleotides read TGTGCCACCAGCACCCTGACTAGCGGGTACTACAATGAGCAGTTCTTC. Full variable domain (remainder filled in from reference TRBV15 and TRBJ2-1): DAMVIQNPRYQVTQFGKPVTLSCSQTLNHNVMYWYQQKSSQAPKLLFHYYDKDFNNEADTPDNFQSRRPNTSFCFLDIRSPGLGDTAMYLCATSTLTSGYYNEQFFGPGTRLTVL.

Written as DNA, the CDR3 is TGTGCCAGCAGGCTTGCAGGGAAGAACACTGAAGCTTTCTTT. This encodes CASRLAGKNTEAFF. This rearrangement joins TRBV6-6 to TRBJ1-1, with a weak D call TRBD1 (5 bases). The CDR3 consists of 14 residues. Trimming cost V 6 bases and J 1 base, with 12 bases left between them. The germline V gene has CDR1 MNHNY and CDR2 SVGAGI (reference sequence).

The chain carries TRBV19 and TRBJ2-7; TRBD1 agrees at 9 bases. Germline V gene sequence: CDR1 LNHDA, CDR2 SQIVND (reference sequence). V lost 6 bases and J lost 0; bases outside the gene matches: 6. The CDR3 has 15 residues. Here the CDR3 DNA reads TGTGCCAGTAGCCCAGGACAGGGGTCCTCCTACGAGCAGTACTTC. This sequence encodes CASSPGQGSSYEQYF.

This clone was seen only once. Other DNA sequences in this specimen translate into the identical CDR3. V and J are TRBV27 and TRBJ1-2; 9 positions agree with TRBD1. This CDR3 has 14 amino acids. V was clipped by 8 bases and J by 5 bases; unmatched bases: 9. Germline CDR1 is MNHEY and CDR2 is SMNVEV (reference sequence). CDR3 nucleotide sequence: TGTGCCAGCGCCAGCTTGGACAGGGGTTATGGCTACACCTTC. As protein: CASASLDRGYGYTF.

The gene calls are TRBV19 and TRBJ2-3; D ambiguous. This CDR3 contains 12 residues. From germline, CDR1 is LNHDA and CDR2 SQIVND (reference sequence). V lost 1 base to trimming and J lost 6 bases, with 5 bases between them. CDR3 sequence: CASSIVEDTQYF. The CDR3 nucleotides are TGTGCCAGTAGTATAGTCGAGGATACGCAGTATTTT.

The chain recombines TRBV7-8 with TRBJ2-5, with 7 nucleotides matching TRBD2. CDR1 and CDR2 from the germline V gene are SGHVS and FQNEAQ. The CDR3 sequence is 16 residues long. V gave up 1 base and J gave up 4 bases; unmatched junction bases: 9. CDR3 region: CASSLGLRASGETQYF. CDR3 bases: TGTGCCAGCAGCTTAGGGCTCCGTGCTAGCGGAGAGACCCAGTACTTC.

This chain uses TRBV15 with TRBJ1-2, with TRBD1 matching over 7 bases. CDR1 is LNHNV and CDR2 is YYDKDF in the germline V gene (reference sequence). The ends lost 0 bases at V and 7 bases at J; junction bases unmatched: 11. This CDR3 is built from 16 residues. CDR3 nucleotides: TGTGCCACCAGCAGAGATGGAAGGGGGACAGACGGTGGCTACACCTTC. Translated, it gives CATSRDGRGTDGGYTF.

Written as DNA, the CDR3 is TGTGCCAGCAGTGAAAGTCCGGGCGCGGGAGGCACAGATACGCAGTATTTT. Its protein is CASSESPGAGGTDTQYF. V is TRBV6-4 and J is TRBJ2-3; 7 bases align to TRBD2. The ends lost 3 bases at V and 1 base at J; junction bases unmatched: 10. The length of the CDR3 is 17 residues. The germline V gene encodes CDR1 MRHNA and CDR2 SNTAGT.

Only one count was recorded for this clone. This chain joins TRBV7-3 and TRBJ1-2, with D maybe TRBD1 (6 bases). This CDR3 is built from 13 residues. The V and J ends lost 6 bases and 8 bases respectively, with 16 bases between them. Per the germline V gene, CDR1 is SGHTA and CDR2 is FQGTGA. Here the CDR3 reads CASRSRGSGGYTF. The CDR3 DNA sequence: TGTGCCAGCAGGTCCAGGGGAAGTGGGGGCTACACCTTC.

V usage is TRBV6-5 and J usage is TRBJ2-7, with 9 bases fitting TRBD2. After removal of 0 bases from V and 2 bases from J, the junction contained 5 bases not matched to a gene. The CDR3 is 16 residues long. Germline CDR1 is MNHEY and CDR2 is SVGAGI. In nucleotides, the CDR3 is TGTGCCAGCAGTTACTCGTCTAGCGGGGCCGCCTACGAGCAGTACTTC. This sequence encodes CASSYSSSGAAYEQYF.

This clone showed up just once. The chain has TRBV5-4 and TRBJ1-3, with 7 bases that match TRBD1. Germline V gene data show CDR1 as SGHNT and CDR2 as YYREEE (reference sequence). With V trimmed by 4 bases and J by 0 bases, 1 base remained unmatched. The CDR3 totals 14 residues. This CDR3 is CASSAGGSGNTIYF. The CDR3 DNA sequence: TGTGCCAGCAGCGCAGGGGGCTCTGGAAACACCATATATTTT.

This chain links TRBV7-6 with TRBJ2-2, with 9 bases that match TRBD2. With V trimmed by 5 bases and J by 8 bases, 6 bases remained unmatched. The germline CDR1 and CDR2 sequences are SGHVS and FNYEAQ. CDR3 length equals 14 residues. The CDR3 sequence: CASSAGGPDGELFF. The CDR3 DNA follows: TGTGCCAGCAGCGCGGGGGGGCCAGATGGGGAGCTGTTTTTT.

V usage is TRBV6-1 and J usage is TRBJ2-7, with D perhaps TRBD2 (6 bases). Germline CDR1 MNHNS, CDR2 SASEGT. V lost 6 bases and J lost 0, with 9 bases in between. This CDR3 is built from 13 residues. CDR3 in DNA: TGTGCCAGCAGGGGGGACTTCTCCTACGAGCAGTACTTC. Amino acid sequence: CASRGDFSYEQYF.

Turning to this clone: Other DNA sequences from this sample encode an identical CDR3 as well. The J gene is TRBJ1-2, the V gene TRBV7-9; perhaps TRBD1 as D (5 bases). The CDR3 spans 13 residues. The germline V and J ends were trimmed by 5 bases and 2 bases, with 9 bases remaining between them. Germline CDR1 and CDR2: SEHNR and FQNEAQ (reference sequence). In nucleotides, the CDR3 is TGTGCCAGCAGCCTGGGACTAAACTATGGCTACACCTTC. Its protein is CASSLGLNYGYTF. The whole variable domain, filled in from reference TRBV7-9 and TRBJ1-2, reads DTGVSQNPRHKITKRGQNVTFRCDPISEHNRLYWYRQTLGQGPEFLTYFQNEAQLEKSRLLSDRFSAERPKGSFSTLEIQRTEQGDSAMYLCASSLGLNYGYTFGSGTRLTVV.

The gene calls are TRBV9 and TRBJ1-2; tentative D call: TRBD1 (5 bases). The V end was cut by 4 bases, the J end by 0 bases, with 16 bases between. The germline CDR1 and CDR2 sequences are SGDLS and YYNGEE. CDR3 size: 16 residues. The CDR3 region is CASSLSTALSNYGYTF. The DNA of the CDR3 is TGTGCCAGCAGCCTATCGACAGCCCTATCTAACTATGGCTACACCTTC.

This clone has only one observation. The chain has TRBV29-1 and TRBJ1-2, with 10 positions matching TRBD1. CDR3 length: 12 residues. Germline lookup yields CDR1 SQVTM and CDR2 ANQGSEA. The trim removed 6 bases at V and 3 bases at J, leaving 1 base unmatched. CDR3: CSVDRGDYGYTF. For the CDR3, the DNA is TGCAGCGTGGACAGGGGGGACTATGGCTACACCTTC. The entire variable domain, with the rest obtained from reference TRBV29-1 and TRBJ1-2, is as follows: SAVISQKPSRDICQRGTSLTIQCQVDSQVTMMFWYRQQPGQSLTLIATANQGSEATYESGFVIDKFPISRPNLTFSTLTVSNMSPEDSSIYLCSVDRGDYGYTFGSGTRLTVV.